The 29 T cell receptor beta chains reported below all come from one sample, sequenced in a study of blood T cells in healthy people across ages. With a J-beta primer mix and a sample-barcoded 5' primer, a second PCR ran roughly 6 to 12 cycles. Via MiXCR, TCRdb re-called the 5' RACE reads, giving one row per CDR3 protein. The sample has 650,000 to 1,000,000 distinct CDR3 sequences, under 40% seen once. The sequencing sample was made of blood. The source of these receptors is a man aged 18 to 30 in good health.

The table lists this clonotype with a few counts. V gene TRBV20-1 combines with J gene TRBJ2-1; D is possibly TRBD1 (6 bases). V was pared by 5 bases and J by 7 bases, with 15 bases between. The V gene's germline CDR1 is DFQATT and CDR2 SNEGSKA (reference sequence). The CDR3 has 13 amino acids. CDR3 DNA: TGCAGTGCTTTGCAGGGGAATGATAATGAGCAGTTCTTC. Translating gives CSALQGNDNEQFF.

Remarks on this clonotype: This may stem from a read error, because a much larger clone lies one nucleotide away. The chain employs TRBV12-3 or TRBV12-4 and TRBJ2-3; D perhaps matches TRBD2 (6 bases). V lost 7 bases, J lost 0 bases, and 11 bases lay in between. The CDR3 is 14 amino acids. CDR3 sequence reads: CASNFSGSTDTQYF. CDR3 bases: TGTGCCAGCAATTTTAGCGGCAGCACAGATACGCAGTATTTT.

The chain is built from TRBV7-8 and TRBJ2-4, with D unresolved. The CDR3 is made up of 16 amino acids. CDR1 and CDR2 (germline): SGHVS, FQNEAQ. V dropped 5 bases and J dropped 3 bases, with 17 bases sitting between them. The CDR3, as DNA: TGTGCCAGCAGCCCTCAACCGACGGGTCACAAAAACATTCAGTACTTC. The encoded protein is CASSPQPTGHKNIQYF.

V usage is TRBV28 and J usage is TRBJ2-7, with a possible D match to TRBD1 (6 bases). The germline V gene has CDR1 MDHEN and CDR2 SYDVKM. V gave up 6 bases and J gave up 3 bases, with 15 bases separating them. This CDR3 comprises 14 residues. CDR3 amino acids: CASRKKTGLYEQYF. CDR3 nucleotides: TGTGCCAGCAGGAAAAAGACAGGACTCTACGAGCAGTACTTC.

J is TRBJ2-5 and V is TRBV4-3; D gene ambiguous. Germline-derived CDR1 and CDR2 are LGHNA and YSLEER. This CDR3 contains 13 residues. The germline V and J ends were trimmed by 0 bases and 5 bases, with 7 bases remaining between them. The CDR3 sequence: CASSQEFRETQYF. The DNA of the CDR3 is TGCGCCAGCAGCCAAGAGTTCAGGGAGACCCAGTACTTC.

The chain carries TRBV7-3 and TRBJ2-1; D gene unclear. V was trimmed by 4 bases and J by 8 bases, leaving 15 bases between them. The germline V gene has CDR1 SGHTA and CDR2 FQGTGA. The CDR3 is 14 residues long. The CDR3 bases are TGTGCCAGCAGCTCAAGCCAACTGGCCTATGAGCAGTTCTTC. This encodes CASSSSQLAYEQFF.

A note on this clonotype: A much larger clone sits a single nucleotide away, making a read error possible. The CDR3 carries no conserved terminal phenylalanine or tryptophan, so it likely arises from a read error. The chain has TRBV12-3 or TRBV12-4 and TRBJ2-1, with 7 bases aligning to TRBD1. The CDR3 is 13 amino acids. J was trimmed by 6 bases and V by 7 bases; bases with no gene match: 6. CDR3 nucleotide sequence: TGTGCCAGCACCGTGGACAGGAGCAATGAGCAGTTCTCC. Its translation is CASTVDRSNEQFS.

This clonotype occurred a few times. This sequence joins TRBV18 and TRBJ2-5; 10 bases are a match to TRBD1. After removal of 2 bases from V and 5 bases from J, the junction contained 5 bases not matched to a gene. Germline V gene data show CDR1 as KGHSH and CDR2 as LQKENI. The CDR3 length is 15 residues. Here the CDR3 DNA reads TGTGCCAGCTCACCAGACAGGGGGCCTTTGGAGACCCAGTACTTC. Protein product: CASSPDRGPLETQYF.

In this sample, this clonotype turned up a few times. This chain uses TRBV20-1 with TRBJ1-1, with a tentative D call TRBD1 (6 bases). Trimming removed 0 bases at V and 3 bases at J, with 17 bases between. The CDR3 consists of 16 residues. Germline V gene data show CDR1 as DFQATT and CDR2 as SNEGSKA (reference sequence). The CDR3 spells CSAREGLRGGDTEAFF. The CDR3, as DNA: TGCAGTGCTAGAGAGGGACTAAGGGGGGGAGACACTGAAGCTTTCTTT.

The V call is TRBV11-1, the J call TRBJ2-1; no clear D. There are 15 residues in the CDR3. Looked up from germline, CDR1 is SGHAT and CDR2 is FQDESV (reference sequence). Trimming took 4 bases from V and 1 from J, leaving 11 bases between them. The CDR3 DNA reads TGTGCCAGCAGCTCATCAGGTTATTCCTACAATGAGCAGTTCTTC. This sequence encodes CASSSSGYSYNEQFF.

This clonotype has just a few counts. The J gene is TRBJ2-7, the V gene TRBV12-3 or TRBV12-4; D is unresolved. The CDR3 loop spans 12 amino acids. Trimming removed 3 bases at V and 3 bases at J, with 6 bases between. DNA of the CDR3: TGTGCCAGCAGTTTTGGTCACTACGAGCAGTACTTC. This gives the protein CASSFGHYEQYF.

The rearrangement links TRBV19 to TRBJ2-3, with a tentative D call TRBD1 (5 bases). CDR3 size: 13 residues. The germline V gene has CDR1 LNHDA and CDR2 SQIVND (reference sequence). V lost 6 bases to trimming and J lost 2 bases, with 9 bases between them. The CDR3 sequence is CASRGLITDTQYF. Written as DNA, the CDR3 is TGTGCCAGTAGGGGGCTTATCACAGATACGCAGTATTTT.

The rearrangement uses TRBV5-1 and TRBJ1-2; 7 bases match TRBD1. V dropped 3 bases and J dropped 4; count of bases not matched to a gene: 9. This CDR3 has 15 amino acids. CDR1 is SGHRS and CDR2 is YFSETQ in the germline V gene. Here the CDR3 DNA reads TGCGCCAGCAGCTCCGGGACAGCCGTCCGCTATGGCTACACCTTC. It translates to CASSSGTAVRYGYTF.

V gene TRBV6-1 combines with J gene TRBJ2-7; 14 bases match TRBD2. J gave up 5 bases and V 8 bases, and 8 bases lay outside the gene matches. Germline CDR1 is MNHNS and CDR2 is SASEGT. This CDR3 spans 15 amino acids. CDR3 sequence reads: CASDPGTSGGNEQYF. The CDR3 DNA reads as TGTGCCAGCGACCCAGGGACTAGCGGGGGCAACGAGCAGTACTTC.

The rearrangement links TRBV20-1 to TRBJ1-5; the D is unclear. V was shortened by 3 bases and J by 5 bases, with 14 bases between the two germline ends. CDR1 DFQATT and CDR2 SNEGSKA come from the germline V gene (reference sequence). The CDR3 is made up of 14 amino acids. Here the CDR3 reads CSARSLAGDQPQHF. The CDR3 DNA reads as TGCAGTGCTAGGAGTCTCGCGGGAGATCAGCCCCAGCATTTT.

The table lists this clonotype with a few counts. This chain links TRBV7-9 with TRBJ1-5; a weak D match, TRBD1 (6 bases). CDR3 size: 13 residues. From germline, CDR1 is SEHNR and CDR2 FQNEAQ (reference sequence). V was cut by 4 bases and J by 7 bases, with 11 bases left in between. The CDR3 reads CASSSQGLQPQHF. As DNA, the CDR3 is TGTGCCAGCAGCTCACAGGGTTTACAGCCCCAGCATTTT.

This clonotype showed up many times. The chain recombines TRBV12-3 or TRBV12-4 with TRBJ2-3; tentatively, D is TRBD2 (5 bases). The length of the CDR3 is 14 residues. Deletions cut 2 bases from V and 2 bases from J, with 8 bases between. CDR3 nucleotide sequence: TGTGCCAGCAGTTTAATCGGGGTCACAGATACGCAGTATTTT. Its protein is CASSLIGVTDTQYF.

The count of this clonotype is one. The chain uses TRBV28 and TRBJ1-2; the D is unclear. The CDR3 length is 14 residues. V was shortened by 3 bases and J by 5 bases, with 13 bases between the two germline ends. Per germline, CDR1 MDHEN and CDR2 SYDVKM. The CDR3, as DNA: TGTGCCAGCAGTTTCCCGGGGATAGGGTATGGCTACACCTTC. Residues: CASSFPGIGYGYTF.

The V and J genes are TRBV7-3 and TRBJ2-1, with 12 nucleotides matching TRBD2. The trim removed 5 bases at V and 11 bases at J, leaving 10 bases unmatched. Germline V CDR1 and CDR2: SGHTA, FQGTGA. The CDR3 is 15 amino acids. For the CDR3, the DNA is TGTGCCAGCAGCCCCCGACTAGCGGGGGATTATAAGCAGTTCTTC. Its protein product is CASSPRLAGDYKQFF.

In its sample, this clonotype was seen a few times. The DNA for the CDR3 is TGTGCCAGCAGCCAGCCCCAAGAGACCCAGTACTTC. Its protein product is CASSQPQETQYF. V gene TRBV4-2 combines with J gene TRBJ2-5, with unresolved D. The CDR3 sequence is 12 residues long. Germline V lookup: CDR1 LGHNA, CDR2 YNFKEQ. V lost 3 bases and J 1 base, leaving 3 bases between the germline ends.

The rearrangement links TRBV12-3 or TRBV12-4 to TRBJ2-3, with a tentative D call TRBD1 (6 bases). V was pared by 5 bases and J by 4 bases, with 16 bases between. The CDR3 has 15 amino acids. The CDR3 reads CASSIPGERADTQYF. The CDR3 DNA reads TGTGCCAGCAGTATCCCAGGGGAGAGAGCAGATACGCAGTATTTT.

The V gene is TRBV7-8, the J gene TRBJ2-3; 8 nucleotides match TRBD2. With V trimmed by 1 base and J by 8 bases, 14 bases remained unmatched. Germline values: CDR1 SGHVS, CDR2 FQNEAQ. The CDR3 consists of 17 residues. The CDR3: CASSLEAGAGLRSTQYF. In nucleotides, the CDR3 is TGTGCCAGCAGCTTAGAAGCGGGGGCGGGTCTCCGAAGTACGCAGTATTTT.

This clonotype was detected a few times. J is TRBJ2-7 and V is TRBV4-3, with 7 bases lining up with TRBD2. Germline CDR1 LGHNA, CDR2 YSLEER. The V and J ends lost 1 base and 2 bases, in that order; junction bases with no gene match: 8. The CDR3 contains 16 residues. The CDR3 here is CASSQGVAGGAYEQYF. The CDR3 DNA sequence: TGCGCCAGCAGCCAAGGGGTAGCGGGTGGTGCCTACGAGCAGTACTTC.

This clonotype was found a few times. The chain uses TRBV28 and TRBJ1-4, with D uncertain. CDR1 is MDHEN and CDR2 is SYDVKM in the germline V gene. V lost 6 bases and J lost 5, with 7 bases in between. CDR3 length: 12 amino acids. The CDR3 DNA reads TGTGCCAGCAGGGTATACAATGAAAAACTGTTTTTT. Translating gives CASRVYNEKLFF.

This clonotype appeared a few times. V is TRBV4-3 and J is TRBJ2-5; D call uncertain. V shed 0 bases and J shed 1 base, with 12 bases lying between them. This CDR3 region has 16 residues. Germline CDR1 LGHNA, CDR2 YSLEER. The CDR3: CASSQDLSRGQETQYF. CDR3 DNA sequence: TGCGCCAGCAGCCAAGATTTGAGCAGAGGCCAAGAGACCCAGTACTTC.

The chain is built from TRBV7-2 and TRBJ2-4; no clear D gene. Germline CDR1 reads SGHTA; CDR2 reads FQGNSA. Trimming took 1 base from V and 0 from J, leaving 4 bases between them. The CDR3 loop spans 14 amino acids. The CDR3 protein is CASSLELAKNIQYF. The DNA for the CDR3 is TGTGCCAGCAGCTTAGAACTAGCCAAAAACATTCAGTACTTC.

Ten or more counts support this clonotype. The CDR3 loop reads CASSTMRGRGDTQYF. The CDR3 bases are TGTGCCAGCAGCACGATGCGGGGTCGAGGAGATACGCAGTATTTT. The chain is built from TRBV12-3 or TRBV12-4 and TRBJ2-3; tentative D call: TRBD2 (6 bases). The CDR3 loop spans 15 amino acids. Trimming took 6 bases from V and 5 from J, leaving 18 bases between them.

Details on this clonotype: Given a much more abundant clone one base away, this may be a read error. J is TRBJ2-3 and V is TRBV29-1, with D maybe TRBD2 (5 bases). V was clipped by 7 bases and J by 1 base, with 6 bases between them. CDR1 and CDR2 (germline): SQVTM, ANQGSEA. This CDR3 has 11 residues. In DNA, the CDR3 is TGCAGCGGGCGGGGCACAGATACGCAGTATTTT. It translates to CSGRGTDTQYF.

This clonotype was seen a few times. DNA for the CDR3: TGCAGTGCTTCGACCCCGGGAGTTCGGGACACCGGGGAGCTGTTTTTT. Its translation is CSASTPGVRDTGELFF. V and J are TRBV20-1 and TRBJ2-2, with D perhaps TRBD2 (6 bases). The CDR3 is 16 amino acids. V lost 5 bases and J lost 3, with 19 bases in between. Germline V gene sequence: CDR1 DFQATT, CDR2 SNEGSKA (reference sequence).